The clone carrying this T cell receptor (beta chain) was observed many times. This entry comes from a study of neurological immune-mediated disorders. One entry per CDR3 protein, called by TCRdb with MiXCR from the 5' RACE reads. The sample has more than 15,000 distinct CDR3 sequences; roughly 10% are singletons. There are 14 residues in the CDR3. Trimming removed 3 bases at V and 5 bases at J, with 10 bases between. Germline CDR1 SNHLY, CDR2 FYNNEI. Material for sequencing was CD8+ T cells from blood. The clonotype was recovered from a woman aged 50 to 60 in good health. The rearrangement joins TRBV2 to TRBJ2-2, with D possibly matching TRBD1 (5 bases). The CDR3 reads CASSEYRSTGELFF. The CDR3 DNA sequence: TGTGCCAGCAGTGAGTACAGGTCAACCGGGGAGCTGTTTTTT. Complete variable domain (other parts from reference TRBV2 and TRBJ2-2): EPEVTQTPSHQVTQMGQEVILRCVPISNHLYFYWYRQILGQKVEFLVSFYNNEISEKSEIFDDQFSVERPDGSNFTLKIRSTKLEDSAMYFCASSEYRSTGELFFGEGSRLTVL.